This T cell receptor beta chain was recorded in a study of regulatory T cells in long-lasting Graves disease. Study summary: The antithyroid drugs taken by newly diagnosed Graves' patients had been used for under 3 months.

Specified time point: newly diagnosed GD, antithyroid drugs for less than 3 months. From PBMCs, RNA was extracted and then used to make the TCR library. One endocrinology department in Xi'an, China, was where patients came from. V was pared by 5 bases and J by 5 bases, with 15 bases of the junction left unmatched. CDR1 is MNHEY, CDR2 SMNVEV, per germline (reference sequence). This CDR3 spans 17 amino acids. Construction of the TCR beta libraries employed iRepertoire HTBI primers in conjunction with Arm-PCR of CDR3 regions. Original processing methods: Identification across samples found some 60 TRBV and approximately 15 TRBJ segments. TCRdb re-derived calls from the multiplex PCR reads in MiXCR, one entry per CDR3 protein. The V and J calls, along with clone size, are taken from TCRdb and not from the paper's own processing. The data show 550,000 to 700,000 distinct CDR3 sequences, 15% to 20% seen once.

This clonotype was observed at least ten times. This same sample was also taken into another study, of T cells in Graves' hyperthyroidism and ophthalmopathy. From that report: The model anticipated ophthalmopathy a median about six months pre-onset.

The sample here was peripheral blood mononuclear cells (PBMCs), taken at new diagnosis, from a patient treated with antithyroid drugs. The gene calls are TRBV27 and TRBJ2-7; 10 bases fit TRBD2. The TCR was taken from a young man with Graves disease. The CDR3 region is CASSPGTATSGTNEQYF. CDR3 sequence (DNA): TGTGCCAGCAGTCCCGGGACAGCCACTAGCGGGACGAACGAGCAGTACTTC.